The T cell receptor (beta chain) under discussion was sequenced for a study of early T cells in non-severe SARS-CoV-2 infection. General study findings and limits: VDJdb matching favored anti-spike CD8 responses, missing private and CD4 specificities.

TCRdb re-called the 5' RACE reads through MiXCR, storing one row per CDR3 protein. The sample shows 25,000 to 40,000 distinct CDR3 sequences, roughly 5.3% of them seen only once. This clonotype showed up just a few times. The antigen is undetermined. This CDR3 contains 14 residues. Per germline, CDR1 MDHEN and CDR2 SYDVKM. V was shortened by 2 bases and J by 2 bases, with 10 bases between the two germline ends. This sequence originates from an adult who was a healthcare worker with PCR-confirmed SARS-CoV-2 infection or an uninfected control (not recorded which). Source material: whole blood. The genes are TRBV28 and TRBJ2-7, with D possibly called TRBD1 or TRBD2 (5 bases each). The CDR3 DNA reads as TGTGCCAGCAGTTTACACAGGACTCCCTACGAGCAGTACTTC. It specifies CASSLHRTPYEQYF.